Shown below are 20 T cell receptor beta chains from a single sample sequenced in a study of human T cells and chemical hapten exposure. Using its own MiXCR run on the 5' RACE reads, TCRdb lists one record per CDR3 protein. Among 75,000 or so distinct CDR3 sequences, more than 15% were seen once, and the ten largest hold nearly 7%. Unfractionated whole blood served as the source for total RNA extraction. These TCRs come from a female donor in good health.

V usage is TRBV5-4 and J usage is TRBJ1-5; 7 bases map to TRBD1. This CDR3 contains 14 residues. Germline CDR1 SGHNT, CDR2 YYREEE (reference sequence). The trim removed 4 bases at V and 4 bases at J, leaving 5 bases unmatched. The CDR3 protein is CASSLQGSNQPQHF. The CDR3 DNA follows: TGTGCCAGCAGCCTACAGGGGTCGAATCAGCCCCAGCATTTT.

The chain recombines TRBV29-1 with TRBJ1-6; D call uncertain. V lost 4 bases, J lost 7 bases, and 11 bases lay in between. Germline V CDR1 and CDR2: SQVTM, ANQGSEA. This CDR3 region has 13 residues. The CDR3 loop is CSVGGNRNSPLHF. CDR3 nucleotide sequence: TGCAGCGTTGGAGGGAATCGGAATTCACCCCTCCACTTT.

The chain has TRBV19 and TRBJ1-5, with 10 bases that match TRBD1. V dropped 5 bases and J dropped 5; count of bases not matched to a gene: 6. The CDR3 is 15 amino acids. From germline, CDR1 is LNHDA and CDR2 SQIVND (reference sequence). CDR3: CASSVRQGADQPQHF. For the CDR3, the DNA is TGTGCCAGTAGTGTCCGACAGGGGGCGGATCAGCCCCAGCATTTT.

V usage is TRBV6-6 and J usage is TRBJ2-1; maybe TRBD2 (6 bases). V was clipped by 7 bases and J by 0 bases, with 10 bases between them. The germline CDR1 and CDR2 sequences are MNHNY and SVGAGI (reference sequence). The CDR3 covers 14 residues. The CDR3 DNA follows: TGTGCCAGCATAATCGGGAGCTCCTACAATGAGCAGTTCTTC. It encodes CASIIGSSYNEQFF.

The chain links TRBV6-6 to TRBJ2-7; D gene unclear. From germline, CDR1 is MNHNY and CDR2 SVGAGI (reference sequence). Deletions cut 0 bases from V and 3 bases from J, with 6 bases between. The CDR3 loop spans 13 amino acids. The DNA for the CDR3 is TGTGCCAGCAGTTACTCGAATAACTACGAGCAGTACTTC. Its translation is CASSYSNNYEQYF.

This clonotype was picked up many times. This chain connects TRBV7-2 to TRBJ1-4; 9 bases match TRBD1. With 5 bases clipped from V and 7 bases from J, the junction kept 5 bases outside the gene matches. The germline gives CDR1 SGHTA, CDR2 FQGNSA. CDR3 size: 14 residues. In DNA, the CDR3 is TGTGCCAGCAGCCGAGGACAGGGGAGTGAAAAACTGTTTTTT. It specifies CASSRGQGSEKLFF.

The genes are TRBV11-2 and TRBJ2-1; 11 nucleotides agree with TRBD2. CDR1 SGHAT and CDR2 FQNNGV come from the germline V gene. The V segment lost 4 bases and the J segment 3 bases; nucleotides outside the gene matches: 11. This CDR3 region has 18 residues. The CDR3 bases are TGTGCCAGCAGCTCGGGGAGCCTAGCGGGGGGAAACTACAATGAGCAGTTCTTC. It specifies CASSSGSLAGGNYNEQFF.

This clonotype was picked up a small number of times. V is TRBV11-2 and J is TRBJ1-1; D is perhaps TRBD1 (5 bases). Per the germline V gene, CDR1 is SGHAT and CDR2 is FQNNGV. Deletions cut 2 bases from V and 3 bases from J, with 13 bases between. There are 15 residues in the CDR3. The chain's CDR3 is CASSLREGIYTEAFF. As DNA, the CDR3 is TGTGCCAGCAGCTTAAGGGAGGGGATATACACTGAAGCTTTCTTT.

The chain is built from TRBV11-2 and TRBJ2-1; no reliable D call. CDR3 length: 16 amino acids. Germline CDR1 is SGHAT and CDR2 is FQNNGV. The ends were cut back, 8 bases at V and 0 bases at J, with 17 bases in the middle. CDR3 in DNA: TGTGCCAGCGGCCCCGGCCGCCTCAGCTCCTACAATGAGCAGTTCTTC. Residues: CASGPGRLSSYNEQFF.

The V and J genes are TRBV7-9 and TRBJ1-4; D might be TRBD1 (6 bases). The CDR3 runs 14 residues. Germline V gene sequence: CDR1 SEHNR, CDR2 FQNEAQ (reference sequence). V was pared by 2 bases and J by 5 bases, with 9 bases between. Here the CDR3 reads CASSLRQGNEKLFF. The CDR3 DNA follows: TGTGCCAGCAGCTTAAGGCAGGGGAATGAAAAACTGTTTTTT. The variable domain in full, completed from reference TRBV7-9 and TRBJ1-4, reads DTGVSQNPRHKITKRGQNVTFRCDPISEHNRLYWYRQTLGQGPEFLTYFQNEAQLEKSRLLSDRFSAERPKGSFSTLEIQRTEQGDSAMYLCASSLRQGNEKLFFGSGTQLSVL.

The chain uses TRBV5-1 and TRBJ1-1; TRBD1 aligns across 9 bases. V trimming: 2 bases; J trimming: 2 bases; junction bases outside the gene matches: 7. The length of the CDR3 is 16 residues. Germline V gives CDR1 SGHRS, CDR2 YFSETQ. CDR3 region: CASSLTGTGYNTEAFF. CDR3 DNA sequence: TGCGCCAGCAGCTTAACCGGGACAGGGTACAACACTGAAGCTTTCTTT.

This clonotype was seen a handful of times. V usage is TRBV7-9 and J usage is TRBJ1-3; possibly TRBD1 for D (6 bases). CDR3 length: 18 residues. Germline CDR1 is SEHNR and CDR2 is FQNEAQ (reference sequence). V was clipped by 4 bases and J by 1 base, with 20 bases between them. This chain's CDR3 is CASSSAGAGPPSGNTIYF. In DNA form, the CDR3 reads TGTGCCAGCAGCTCCGCAGGGGCCGGTCCGCCATCTGGAAACACCATATATTTT. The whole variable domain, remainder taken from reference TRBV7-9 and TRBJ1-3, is DTGVSQNPRHKITKRGQNVTFRCDPISEHNRLYWYRQTLGQGPEFLTYFQNEAQLEKSRLLSDRFSAERPKGSFSTLEIQRTEQGDSAMYLCASSSAGAGPPSGNTIYFGEGSWLTVV.

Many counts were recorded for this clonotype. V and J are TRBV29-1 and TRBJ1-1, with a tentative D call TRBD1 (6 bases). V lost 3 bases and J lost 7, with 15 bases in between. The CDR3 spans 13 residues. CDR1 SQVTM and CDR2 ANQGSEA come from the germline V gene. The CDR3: CSVEGPGQLEAFF. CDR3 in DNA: TGCAGCGTTGAGGGACCCGGACAGCTTGAAGCTTTCTTT.

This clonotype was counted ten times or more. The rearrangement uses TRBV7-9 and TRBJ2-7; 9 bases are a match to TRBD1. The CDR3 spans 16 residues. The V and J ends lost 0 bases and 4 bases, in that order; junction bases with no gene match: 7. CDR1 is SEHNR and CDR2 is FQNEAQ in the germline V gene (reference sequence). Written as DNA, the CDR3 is TGTGCCAGCAGCTTAGCGGGAGGACAGGGGAGGTACGAGCAGTACTTC. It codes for CASSLAGGQGRYEQYF. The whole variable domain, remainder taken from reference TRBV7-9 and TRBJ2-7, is DTGVSQNPRHKITKRGQNVTFRCDPISEHNRLYWYRQTLGQGPEFLTYFQNEAQLEKSRLLSDRFSAERPKGSFSTLEIQRTEQGDSAMYLCASSLAGGQGRYEQYFGPGTRLTVT.

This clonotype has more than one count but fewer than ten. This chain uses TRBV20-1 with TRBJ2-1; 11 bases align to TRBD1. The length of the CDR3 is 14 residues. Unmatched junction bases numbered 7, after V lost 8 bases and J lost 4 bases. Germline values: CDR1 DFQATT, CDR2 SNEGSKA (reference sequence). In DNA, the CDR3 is TGCAGTACTACCGGGACAGGGGGTTACAATGAGCAGTTCTTC. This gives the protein CSTTGTGGYNEQFF.

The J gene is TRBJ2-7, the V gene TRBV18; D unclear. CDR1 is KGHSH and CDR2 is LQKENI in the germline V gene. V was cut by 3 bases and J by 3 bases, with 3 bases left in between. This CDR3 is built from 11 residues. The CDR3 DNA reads TGTGCCAGCTCACCCAACTACGAGCAGTACTTC. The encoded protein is CASSPNYEQYF.

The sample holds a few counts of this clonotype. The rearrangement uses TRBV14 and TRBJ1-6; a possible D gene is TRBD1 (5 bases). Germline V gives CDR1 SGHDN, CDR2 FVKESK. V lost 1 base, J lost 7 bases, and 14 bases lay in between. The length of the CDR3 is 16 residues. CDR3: CASSQVRGTGNSPLHF. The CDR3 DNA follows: TGTGCCAGCAGCCAAGTTAGAGGGACGGGCAATTCACCCCTCCACTTT. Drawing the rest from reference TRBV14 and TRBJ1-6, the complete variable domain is EAGVTQFPSHSVIEKGQTVTLRCDPISGHDNLYWYRRVMGKEIKFLLHFVKESKQDESGMPNNRFLAERTGGTYSTLKVQPAELEDSGVYFCASSQVRGTGNSPLHFGNGTRLTVT.

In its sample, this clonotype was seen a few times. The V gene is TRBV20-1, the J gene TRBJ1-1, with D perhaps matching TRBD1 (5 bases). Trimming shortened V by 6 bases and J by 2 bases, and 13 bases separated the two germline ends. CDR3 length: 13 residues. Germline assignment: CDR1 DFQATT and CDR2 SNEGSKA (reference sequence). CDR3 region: CSAPTRGNTEAFF. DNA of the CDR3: TGCAGTGCGCCAACACGGGGCAACACTGAAGCTTTCTTT.

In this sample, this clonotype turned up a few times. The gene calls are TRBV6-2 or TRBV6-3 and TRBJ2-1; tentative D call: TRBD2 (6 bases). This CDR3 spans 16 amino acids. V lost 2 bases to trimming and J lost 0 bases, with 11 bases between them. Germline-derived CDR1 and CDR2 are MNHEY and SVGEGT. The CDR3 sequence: CASSYGGAHSYNEQFF. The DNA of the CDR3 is TGTGCCAGCAGTTACGGCGGGGCCCACTCCTACAATGAGCAGTTCTTC.

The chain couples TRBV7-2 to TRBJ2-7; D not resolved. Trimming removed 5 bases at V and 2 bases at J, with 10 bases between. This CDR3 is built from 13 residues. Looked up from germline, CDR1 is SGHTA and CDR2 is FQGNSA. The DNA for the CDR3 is TGTGCCAGCAGCCCCGGACCCACCTACGAGCAGTACTTC. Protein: CASSPGPTYEQYF.